This TCR beta chain was profiled in a study of cytomegalovirus exposure and HLA in healthy donors. Study-wide points: As a later analysis showed, a missense DCLRE1C variant was linked to trimming of TCR beta V- and J-genes. The study designated roughly 160 TCR beta chains cytomegalovirus-associated.

Germline CDR1 SNHLY, CDR2 FYNNEI. J was trimmed by 6 bases and V by 3 bases; bases with no gene match: 6. The CDR3 extends over 15 amino acids. This clone was recorded only once. Its antigen is undetermined. With 60 Vbeta and 13 Jbeta primers, the PCR was carried out. Method: immunoSEQ multiplex PCR; TCRdb's copy keeps in-frame clones and lacks some. Of some 100,000 clones listed, more than 60% are singletons. V and J are TRBV2 and TRBJ2-1; 9 bases fit TRBD2. This sequence was found in a woman in her late teens or twenties in good health and CMV-seropositive. Sequencing was performed on PBMCs. CDR3 DNA: TGTGCCAGCAGTGAGTCTCTAGCGGGGATCAATGAGCAGTTCTTC. It translates to CASSESLAGINEQFF.